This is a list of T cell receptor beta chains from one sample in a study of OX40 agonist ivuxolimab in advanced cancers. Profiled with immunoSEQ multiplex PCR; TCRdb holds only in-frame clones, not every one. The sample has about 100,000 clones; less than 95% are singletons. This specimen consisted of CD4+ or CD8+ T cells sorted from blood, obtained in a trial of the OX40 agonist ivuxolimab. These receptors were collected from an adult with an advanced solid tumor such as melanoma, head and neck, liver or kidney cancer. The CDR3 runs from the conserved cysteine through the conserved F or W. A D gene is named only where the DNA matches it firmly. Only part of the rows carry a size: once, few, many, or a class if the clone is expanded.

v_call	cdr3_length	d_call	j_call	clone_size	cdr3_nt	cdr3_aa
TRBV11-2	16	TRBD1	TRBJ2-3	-	TGTGCCAGCAGCCAGGGACAGGGGCGAAGCACAGATACGCAGTATTTT	CASSQGQGRSTDTQYF
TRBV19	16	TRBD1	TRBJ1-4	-	TGTGCCAGTAGTATAGCCCGGACAGGTCCGAATGAAAAACTGTTTTTT	CASSIARTGPNEKLFF
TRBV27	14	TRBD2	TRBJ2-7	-	TGTGCCAGCACGGGACTAGCGGGAGTTGGTGAGCAGTACTTC	CASTGLAGVGEQYF
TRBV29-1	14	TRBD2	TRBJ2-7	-	TGCAGCGTGTTACTAGCGGTGAGCTCCTACGAGCAGTACTTC	CSVLLAVSSYEQYF
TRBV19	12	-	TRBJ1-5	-	TGTGCCAGCACAGACAGAAATCAGCCCCAGCATTTT	CASTDRNQPQHF
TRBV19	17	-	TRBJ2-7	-	TGTGCCAGTAGTAGCCCCGACCTTCTAGTCAGGTTCAATCCGCAGTACTTC	CASSSPDLLVRFNPQYF
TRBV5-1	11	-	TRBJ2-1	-	TGCGCCAGCAGCTGGGGGATCGAGCAGTTCTTC	CASSWGIEQFF
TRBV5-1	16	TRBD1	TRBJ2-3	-	TGCGCCAGCAGCTTGGGGGGACAGGGGCCCACAGATACGCAGTATTTT	CASSLGGQGPTDTQYF
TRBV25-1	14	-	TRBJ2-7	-	TGTGCCAGCAGCCCCCGCGGCAGGAGGAACGAGCAGTACTTC	CASSPRGRRNEQYF
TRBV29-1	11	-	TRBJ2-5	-	TGCAGCGTTGGAGAGCTTGAGACCCAGTACTTC	CSVGELETQYF
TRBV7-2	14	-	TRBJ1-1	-	TGTGCCAGCAGAATAACAGGTTCTGTCACTGAAGCTTTCTTT	CASRITGSVTEAFF
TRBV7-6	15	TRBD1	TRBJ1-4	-	TGTGCCAGCAGCCAGGGACAGGGTCAGAATGAAAAACTGTTTTTT	CASSQGQGQNEKLFF
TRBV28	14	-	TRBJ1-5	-	TGTAACACCCAAGGAGGAAATAGCAATCAGCCCCAGCATTTT	CNTQGGNSNQPQHF
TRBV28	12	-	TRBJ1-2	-	TGTGCCAGCAGTTTCCGGGACTATGGCTACACCTTC	CASSFRDYGYTF
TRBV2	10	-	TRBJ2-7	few	TGTGCCAGCAGGTCCTACGAGCAGTACTTC	CASRSYEQYF
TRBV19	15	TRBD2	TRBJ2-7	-	TGTGCCAGTAGTTCGATCACTAGCGACTCCTACGAGCAGTACTTC	CASSSITSDSYEQYF
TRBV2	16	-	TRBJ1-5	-	TGTGCCAGCGGCTCACGGGTCCGACAGGCCCCACAGCCCCAGCATTTT	CASGSRVRQAPQPQHF